Below, 25 T cell receptor beta chains from the same sample are listed, as sequenced in a study of shared clonotypes between healthy human individuals. Only CD45RO-negative cells positively selected for CCR7 counted as naive CD8 cells, so terminally differentiated effector memory CD45RA+ cells were excluded. Method: immunoSEQ multiplex PCR; TCRdb's copy keeps in-frame clones and lacks some. The sample lists around 2.1 million clones, 90% to 95% occurring once. Sequences were obtained from naive CD8+ T cells from PBMCs. The source of these receptors is a man between 18 and 35 years old in good health. Some clones in this sample may be carry-over from other donors' samples.

The chain joins TRBV6-4 to TRBJ1-5; D gene ambiguous. V lost 4 bases to trimming and J lost 5 bases, with 6 bases between them. There are 12 residues in the CDR3. Germline V lookup: CDR1 MRHNA, CDR2 SNTAGT. The CDR3 nucleotides read TGTGCCAGCAGTGGGAGGGATCAGCCCCAGCATTTT. Translation gives CASSGRDQPQHF.

The V gene is TRBV7-3, the J gene TRBJ2-6; D is unresolved. V lost 5 bases and J 2 bases, leaving 7 bases between the germline ends. The CDR3 is made up of 14 amino acids. Germline CDR1 reads SGHTA; CDR2 reads FQGTGA. DNA for the CDR3: TGTGCCAGCAGCCCTTATACTGGGGCCAACGTCCTGACTTTC. It yields the protein CASSPYTGANVLTF.

Note on this clone: The same CDR3 can be traced to other DNA sequences in this sample. The chain has TRBV9 and TRBJ1-4; TRBD1 might be the D (6 bases). The length of the CDR3 is 14 residues. The V gene lost 1 base and the J gene lost 5 bases, with 9 bases spanning the gap. CDR1 and CDR2 (germline): SGDLS, YYNGEE. DNA for the CDR3: TGTGCCAGCAGCGTATCGGGGGCCAATGAAAAACTGTTTTTT. Encoded protein: CASSVSGANEKLFF.

This clone turned up a few times. This chain links TRBV27 with TRBJ1-5, with D uncertain. There are 13 residues in the CDR3. V was pared by 0 bases and J by 15 bases, with 15 bases between. CDR1 and CDR2 from the germline V gene are MNHEY and SMNVEV (reference sequence). The CDR3 DNA sequence: TGTGCCAGCAGTTTATCGGCCGCGGTAGAGAGGCATTTT. This gives the protein CASSLSAAVERHF.

J is TRBJ2-1 and V is TRBV6-6; D gene ambiguous. Germline loops: CDR1 MNHNY, CDR2 SVGAGI (reference sequence). Trimming took 2 bases from V and 9 from J, leaving 8 bases between them. The CDR3 is 12 amino acids. The CDR3 sequence is CASSYGVTEQFF. The CDR3 region has the DNA TGTGCCAGCAGTTACGGGGTAACTGAGCAGTTCTTC.

The chain is built from TRBV6-5 and TRBJ2-1; possible D gene TRBD2, 5 bases. V was clipped by 5 bases and J by 0 bases, with 11 bases between them. From germline, CDR1 is MNHEY and CDR2 SVGAGI. The length of the CDR3 is 15 residues. The CDR3 DNA reads TGTGCCAGCAGTGGAAGCGGCATCTCCTACAATGAGCAGTTCTTC. Protein: CASSGSGISYNEQFF.

The chain carries TRBV7-9 and TRBJ2-3, with 7 positions matching TRBD2. Per the germline V gene, CDR1 is SEHNR and CDR2 is FQNEAQ (reference sequence). The CDR3 is 16 residues long. Trimming took 5 bases from V and 3 from J; bases not matched to a gene: 11. CDR3 bases: TGTGCCAGCAGCCCCCGGGCGGGGGACGGGACAGATACGCAGTATTTT. This sequence encodes CASSPRAGDGTDTQYF.

This chain's CDR3 is CASSPKDRDYEQYF. The CDR3 DNA follows: TGTGCCAGCAGTCCCAAGGACAGGGATTACGAGCAGTACTTC. This chain uses TRBV27 with TRBJ2-7; 8 nucleotides align to TRBD1. Germline CDR1 MNHEY, CDR2 SMNVEV (reference sequence). After removal of 5 bases from V and 4 bases from J, the junction contained 7 bases not matched to a gene. The CDR3 runs 14 residues.

This chain uses TRBV2 with TRBJ2-7, with D perhaps matching TRBD1 (6 bases). The CDR3 is 16 amino acids. V lost 2 bases and J lost 0, with 14 bases in between. Germline assignment: CDR1 SNHLY and CDR2 FYNNEI. CDR3 nucleotide sequence: TGTGCCAGCAGTGAAACAGGGATCCAGAGCTCCTACGAGCAGTACTTC. The encoded protein is CASSETGIQSSYEQYF.

V usage is TRBV5-6 and J usage is TRBJ2-3; 9 nucleotides agree with TRBD2. CDR1 is SGHDT, CDR2 YYEEEE, per germline. Trimming at V came to 2 bases and at J to 14 bases, leaving 6 bases not matched to a gene. The CDR3 runs 12 residues. This CDR3 reads CASSFGGRARYF. CDR3 in DNA: TGTGCCAGCAGCTTCGGCGGGAGGGCCAGGTATTTT.

The V call is TRBV19, the J call TRBJ2-2; D is undetermined. Trimming shortened V by 8 bases and J by 6 bases, and 13 bases separated the two germline ends. Germline V gene sequence: CDR1 LNHDA, CDR2 SQIVND (reference sequence). The CDR3 has 13 amino acids. CDR3 coding DNA: TGTGCCAGTCGGGTCGCCCCTCCCGGGGAGCTGTTTTTT. Translation: CASRVAPPGELFF.

This clone was seen just once. The V call is TRBV4-3, the J call TRBJ2-1; 12 positions agree with TRBD2. The CDR3 contains 20 residues. The germline gives CDR1 LGHNA, CDR2 YSLEER. V dropped 0 bases and J dropped 9; count of bases not matched to a gene: 18. The CDR3 spells CASSQDTVQGTSGRDGEQFF. The CDR3 DNA follows: TGCGCCAGCAGCCAAGATACTGTACAGGGGACTAGCGGGCGGGATGGTGAGCAGTTCTTC.

V gene TRBV27 combines with J gene TRBJ2-7; possible D gene TRBD2, 6 bases. Germline loops: CDR1 MNHEY, CDR2 SMNVEV (reference sequence). The CDR3 runs 16 residues. Trimming shortened V by 3 bases and J by 3 bases, and 18 bases separated the two germline ends. CDR3 region: CASSFTSRGAGYEQYF. The CDR3 coding sequence is TGTGCCAGCAGTTTTACGTCGCGCGGGGCGGGCTACGAGCAGTACTTC.

The rearrangement uses TRBV6-6 and TRBJ1-4; possibly TRBD1 for D (6 bases). The V end lost 1 base, the J end lost 3 bases, and 6 bases lay between the germline ends. The CDR3 has 14 residues. CDR1 and CDR2 (germline): MNHNY, SVGAGI (reference sequence). CDR3 coding DNA: TGTGCCAGCAGTTACTGGGGGCCTAATGAAAAACTGTTTTTT. This encodes CASSYWGPNEKLFF.

The chain couples TRBV28 to TRBJ1-1, with D possibly matching TRBD1 (5 bases). V gave up 3 bases and J gave up 4 bases, with 12 bases separating them. This CDR3 has 14 residues. The germline gives CDR1 MDHEN, CDR2 SYDVKM. CDR3 sequence reads: CASSFVRGGTEAFF. The CDR3 DNA reads TGTGCCAGCAGTTTTGTCCGGGGGGGCACTGAAGCTTTCTTT.

This rearrangement joins TRBV7-2 to TRBJ2-5; possible D gene TRBD1, 8 bases. Trimming shortened V by 8 bases and J by 5 bases, and 12 bases separated the two germline ends. The CDR3 covers 12 residues. Looked up from germline, CDR1 is SGHTA and CDR2 is FQGNSA. The CDR3 nucleotides are TGTGCCAGCGGACAGGGAGGGGAGACCCAGTACTTC. This translates into CASGQGGETQYF.

The rearrangement links TRBV7-9 to TRBJ2-4, with 7 bases aligning to TRBD2. This CDR3 contains 15 residues. Germline V gene sequence: CDR1 SEHNR, CDR2 FQNEAQ (reference sequence). J lost 1 base, V lost 1 base, and 1 base had no gene match. The CDR3: CASSLVGGAKNIQYF. The CDR3 region has the DNA TGTGCCAGCAGCTTAGTGGGAGGGGCCAAAAACATTCAGTACTTC. Using reference TRBV7-9 and TRBJ2-4 for the parts outside the CDR3, the full variable domain is DTGVSQNPRHKITKRGQNVTFRCDPISEHNRLYWYRQTLGQGPEFLTYFQNEAQLEKSRLLSDRFSAERPKGSFSTLEIQRTEQGDSAMYLCASSLVGGAKNIQYFGAGTRLSVL.

The chain couples TRBV11-1 to TRBJ2-7; a weak D match, TRBD2 (5 bases). This CDR3 contains 12 residues. Trimming stripped 8 bases from V and 3 bases from J, with 11 bases between. Germline V gives CDR1 SGHAT, CDR2 FQDESV (reference sequence). The CDR3 spells CASGELVYEQYF. As DNA, the CDR3 is TGTGCCAGCGGCGAACTAGTCTACGAGCAGTACTTC.

This rearrangement joins TRBV4-1 to TRBJ1-5; 9 nucleotides align to TRBD1. Per the germline V gene, CDR1 is MGHRA and CDR2 is YSYEKL. With 0 bases clipped from V and 4 bases from J, the junction kept 4 bases outside the gene matches. The CDR3 is 16 amino acids. The CDR3 is CASSQDWTGVNQPQHF. CDR3 in DNA: TGCGCCAGCAGCCAAGATTGGACAGGGGTAAATCAGCCCCAGCATTTT.

V is TRBV11-2 and J is TRBJ1-1, with 7 bases identical to TRBD1. The CDR3 totals 15 residues. Germline V gene lookup returns CDR1 SGHAT and CDR2 FQNNGV. The V segment lost 5 bases and the J segment 4 bases; nucleotides outside the gene matches: 10. CDR3 loop: CASSHRNRGGTEAFF. In DNA form, the CDR3 reads TGTGCCAGCAGCCATAGGAACAGGGGAGGCACTGAAGCTTTCTTT.

V usage is TRBV2 and J usage is TRBJ2-7; 10 bases match TRBD2. This CDR3 is 15 amino acids long. The junction had 4 bases not matched to a gene; V was cut back by 1 base and J by 4 bases. The germline V gene has CDR1 SNHLY and CDR2 FYNNEI. The CDR3 loop is CASSEGTSGGYEQYF. In DNA form, the CDR3 reads TGTGCCAGCAGTGAAGGGACTAGCGGAGGATACGAGCAGTACTTC.

The V and J genes are TRBV27 and TRBJ2-7; 7 bases match TRBD1. Germline V gene data show CDR1 as MNHEY and CDR2 as SMNVEV (reference sequence). This CDR3 is 16 amino acids long. V shed 6 bases, J shed 2 bases, and the junction held 13 bases outside the gene matches. CDR3 region: CASSYSTGQETYEQYF. Written as DNA, the CDR3 is TGTGCCAGCAGCTACTCCACAGGACAGGAGACCTACGAGCAGTACTTC.

The rearrangement joins TRBV9 to TRBJ1-5; D possibly corresponds to TRBD1 (6 bases). CDR1 and CDR2 (germline): SGDLS, YYNGEE. CDR3 length: 14 residues. The V end lost 4 bases, the J end lost 6 bases, and 14 bases lay between the germline ends. The DNA of the CDR3 is TGTGCCAGCAGCCCTAGCCCAGGGGTTCAGCCCCAGCATTTT. Encoded protein: CASSPSPGVQPQHF.

The gene calls are TRBV27 and TRBJ2-5, with D perhaps matching TRBD2 (5 bases). Trimming shortened V by 5 bases and J by 0 bases, and 16 bases separated the two germline ends. The germline CDR1 and CDR2 sequences are MNHEY and SMNVEV (reference sequence). The CDR3 sequence is 16 residues long. CDR3 amino acids: CASSPSLGDYQETQYF. As DNA, the CDR3 is TGTGCCAGCAGTCCATCCCTCGGGGATTACCAAGAGACCCAGTACTTC.

This clone was counted once. This sequence joins TRBV11-2 and TRBJ2-2; a weak D match, TRBD2 (7 bases). The germline V gene has CDR1 SGHAT and CDR2 FQNNGV. The length of the CDR3 is 19 residues. V dropped 5 bases and J dropped 2 bases, with 24 bases sitting between them. The CDR3 DNA reads as TGTGCCAGCAGCATCATCCCCTATAGGGGGAGGGCCAACACCGGGGAGCTGTTTTTT. Encoded protein: CASSIIPYRGRANTGELFF.